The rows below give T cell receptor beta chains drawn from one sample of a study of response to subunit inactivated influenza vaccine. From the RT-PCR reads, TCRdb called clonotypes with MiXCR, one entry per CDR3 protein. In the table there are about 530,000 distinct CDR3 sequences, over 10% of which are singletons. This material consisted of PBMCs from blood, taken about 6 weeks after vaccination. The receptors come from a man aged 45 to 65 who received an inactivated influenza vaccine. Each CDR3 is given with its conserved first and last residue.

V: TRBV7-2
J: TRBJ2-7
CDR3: CASSPGRFLSYEQYF

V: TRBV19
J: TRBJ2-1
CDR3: CASSILGGSIEQFF

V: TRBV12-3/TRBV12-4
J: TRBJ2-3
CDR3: CASSRYRDRREDTQYF

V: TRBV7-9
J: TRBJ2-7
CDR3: CASSPVDYEQYF

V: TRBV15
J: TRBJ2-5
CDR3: CATSTRSGGALETQYF

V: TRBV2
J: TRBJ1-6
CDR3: CASSEERPGSSYNSPLHF

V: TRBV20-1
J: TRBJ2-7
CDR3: CSASWASGNYEQYF

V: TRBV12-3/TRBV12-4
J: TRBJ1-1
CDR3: CASSKWDRVLGTEAFF

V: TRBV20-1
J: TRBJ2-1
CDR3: CSARGASGRYNEQFF

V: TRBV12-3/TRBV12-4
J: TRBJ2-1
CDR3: CASILAGVHNEQFF

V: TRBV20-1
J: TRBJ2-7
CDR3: CSASSPTGDPYEQYF

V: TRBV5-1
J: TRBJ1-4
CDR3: CASSVGTGKVDEKLFF

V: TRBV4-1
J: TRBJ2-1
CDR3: CASSPRLGGIGDEQFF

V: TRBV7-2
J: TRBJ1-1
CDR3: CASSLVQGVTEAFF

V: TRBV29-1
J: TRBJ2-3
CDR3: CSVGTSRSTDTQYF